This TCR beta chain comes out of a study of spatial heterogeneity in lung cancer. CDR3 length equals 13 residues. In germline, CDR1 is SGHTA, CDR2 FQGNSA. Trimming stripped 1 base from V and 6 bases from J, with 10 bases between. This sample's time point: sample taken at primary tumor resection. Donation came from 70 or so patients with untreated early-stage non-small cell lung cancer. Unsorted tumor, nontumor lung tissue or cryopreserved PBMC supplied the whole RNA. This clonotype was counted a few times. TCRdb re-called the 5' RACE reads with MiXCR, one entry per CDR3 protein. The table lists tens of thousands of distinct CDR3 sequences, under 8% of them singletons.

Sequencing was performed on PBMCs, taken at surgery. The chain uses TRBV7-2 and TRBJ2-7, with unresolved D. The source of this sequence is a female donor with early-stage non-small cell lung cancer. This CDR3 reads CASSLVASSEQYF. The CDR3 DNA reads as TGTGCCAGCAGCTTAGTAGCCAGTAGCGAGCAGTACTTC.